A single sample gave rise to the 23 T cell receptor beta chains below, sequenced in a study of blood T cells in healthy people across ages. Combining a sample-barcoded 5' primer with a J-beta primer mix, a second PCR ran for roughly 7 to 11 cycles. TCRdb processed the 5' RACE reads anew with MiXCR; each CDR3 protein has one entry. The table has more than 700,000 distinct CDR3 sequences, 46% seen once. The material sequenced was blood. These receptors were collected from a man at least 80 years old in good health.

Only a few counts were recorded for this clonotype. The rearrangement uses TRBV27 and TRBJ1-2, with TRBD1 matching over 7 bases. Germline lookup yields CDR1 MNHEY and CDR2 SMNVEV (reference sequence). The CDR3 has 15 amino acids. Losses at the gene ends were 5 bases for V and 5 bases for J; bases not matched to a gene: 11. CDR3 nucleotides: TGTGCCAGCAGTACTGGGGACAGCCACACTTATGGCTACACCTTC. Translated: CASSTGDSHTYGYTF.

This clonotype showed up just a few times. CDR3 region: CSARRASGTVHMNTEAFF. DNA for the CDR3: TGCAGTGCTAGGCGAGCCTCCGGGACAGTTCACATGAACACTGAAGCTTTCTTT. The chain couples TRBV20-1 to TRBJ1-1; 7 bases fit TRBD1. Germline CDR1 reads DFQATT; CDR2 reads SNEGSKA (reference sequence). The trim removed 3 bases at V and 0 bases at J, leaving 16 bases unmatched. CDR3 length: 18 residues.

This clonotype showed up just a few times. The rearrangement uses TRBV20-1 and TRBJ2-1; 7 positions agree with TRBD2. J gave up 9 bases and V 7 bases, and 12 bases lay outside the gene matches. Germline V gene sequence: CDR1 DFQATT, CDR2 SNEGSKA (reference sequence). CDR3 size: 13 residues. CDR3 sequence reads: CSVRARREGEQFF. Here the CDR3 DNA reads TGCAGTGTCAGAGCAAGGAGGGAGGGTGAGCAGTTCTTC.

The CDR3 DNA follows: TGCAGTGCTCCCGGGACAGGGGAAGAGACCCAGTACTTC. Its translation is CSAPGTGEETQYF. V and J are TRBV20-1 and TRBJ2-5; TRBD1 agrees at 10 bases. V was pared by 5 bases and J by 3 bases, with 3 bases of the junction left unmatched. Germline loops: CDR1 DFQATT, CDR2 SNEGSKA (reference sequence). This CDR3 is built from 13 residues.

DNA of the CDR3: TGCGCCAGCAGCTACGACAGGTACTACGAGCAGTACTTC. Its translation: CASSYDRYYEQYF. The chain is built from TRBV5-1 and TRBJ2-7; tentatively, D is TRBD1 (6 bases). The V gene lost 3 bases and the J gene lost 3 bases, with 10 bases spanning the gap. This CDR3 contains 13 residues. CDR1 and CDR2 (germline): SGHRS, YFSETQ.

DNA of the CDR3: TGTGCCAGCAGCTTATTCGGGGTCTCCTACAATGAGCAGTACTTC. Its protein product is CASSLFGVSYNEQYF. The chain joins TRBV7-8 to TRBJ2-1; tentative D call: TRBD2 (5 bases). The J call is doubtful: the DNA matches TRBJ2-7 better. The CDR3 length is 15 residues. Per the germline V gene, CDR1 is SGHVS and CDR2 is FQNEAQ.

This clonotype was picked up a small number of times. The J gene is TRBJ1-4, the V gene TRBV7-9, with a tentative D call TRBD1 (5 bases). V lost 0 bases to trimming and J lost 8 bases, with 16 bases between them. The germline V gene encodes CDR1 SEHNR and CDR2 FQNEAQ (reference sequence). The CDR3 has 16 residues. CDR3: CASSLATVQGEEKLFF. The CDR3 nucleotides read TGTGCCAGCAGCTTAGCCACTGTGCAGGGCGAGGAAAAACTGTTTTTT.

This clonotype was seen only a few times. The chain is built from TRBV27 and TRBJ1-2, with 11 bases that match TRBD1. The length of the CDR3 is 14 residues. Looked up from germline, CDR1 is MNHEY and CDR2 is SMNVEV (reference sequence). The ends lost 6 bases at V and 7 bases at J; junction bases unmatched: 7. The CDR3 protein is CASRGGQGAGGYTF. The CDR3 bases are TGTGCCAGCAGAGGAGGACAGGGGGCGGGTGGCTACACCTTC.

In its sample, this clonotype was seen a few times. The CDR3 protein is CASREQPGLAGGIYEQYF. CDR3 nucleotide sequence: TGTGCCAGCAGAGAACAACCGGGACTAGCGGGAGGGATCTACGAGCAGTACTTC. The rearrangement joins TRBV21-1 to TRBJ2-7; the table's D call of TRBD2 was not tested on the DNA. TRBV21-1 is an annotated pseudogene. This CDR3 has 18 amino acids.

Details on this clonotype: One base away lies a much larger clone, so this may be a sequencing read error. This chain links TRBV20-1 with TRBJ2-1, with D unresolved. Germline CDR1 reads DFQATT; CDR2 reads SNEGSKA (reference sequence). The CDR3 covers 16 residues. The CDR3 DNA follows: TGCAGTGCTAGAGATAGGCCTCCGAGCTCCTACAATGAGCAGGTCTTC. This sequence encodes CSARDRPPSSYNEQVF.

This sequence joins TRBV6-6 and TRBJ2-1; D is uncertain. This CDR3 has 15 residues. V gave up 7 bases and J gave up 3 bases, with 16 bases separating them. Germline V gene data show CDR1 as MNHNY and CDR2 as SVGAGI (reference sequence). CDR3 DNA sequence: TGTGCCAGCACCGATTCGACTGCCAACTACAATGAGCAGTTCTTC. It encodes CASTDSTANYNEQFF.

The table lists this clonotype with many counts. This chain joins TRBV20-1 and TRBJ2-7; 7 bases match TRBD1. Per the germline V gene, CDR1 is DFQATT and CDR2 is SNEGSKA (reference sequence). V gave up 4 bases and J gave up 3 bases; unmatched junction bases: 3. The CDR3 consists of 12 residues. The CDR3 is CSATRTGYEQYF. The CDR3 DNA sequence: TGCAGTGCTACCAGGACAGGCTACGAGCAGTACTTC.

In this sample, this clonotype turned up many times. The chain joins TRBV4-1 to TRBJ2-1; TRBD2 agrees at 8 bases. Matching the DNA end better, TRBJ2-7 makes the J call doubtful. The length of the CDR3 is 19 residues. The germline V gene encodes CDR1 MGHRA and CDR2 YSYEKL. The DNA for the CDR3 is TGCGCCAGCAGCCAAATAAGGCCTAGCGGGCCCATCCTCTACAATGAGCAGTACTTC. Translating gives CASSQIRPSGPILYNEQYF.

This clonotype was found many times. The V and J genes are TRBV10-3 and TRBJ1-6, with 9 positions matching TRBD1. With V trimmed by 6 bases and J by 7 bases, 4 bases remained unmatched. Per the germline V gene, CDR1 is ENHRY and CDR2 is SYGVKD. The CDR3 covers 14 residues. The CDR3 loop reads CAISGQGNNSPLHF. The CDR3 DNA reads TGTGCCATCAGCGGACAGGGGAACAATTCACCCCTCCACTTT.

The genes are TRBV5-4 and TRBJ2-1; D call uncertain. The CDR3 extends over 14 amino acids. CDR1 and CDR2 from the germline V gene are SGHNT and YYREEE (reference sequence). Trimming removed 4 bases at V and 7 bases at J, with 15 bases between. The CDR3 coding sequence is TGTGCCAGCAGCCCTCAGGCAGTGGGAAATGAGCAGTTCTTC. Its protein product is CASSPQAVGNEQFF.

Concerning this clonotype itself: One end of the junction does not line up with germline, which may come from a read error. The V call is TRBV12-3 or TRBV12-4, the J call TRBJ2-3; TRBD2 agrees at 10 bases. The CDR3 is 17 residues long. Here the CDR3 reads CASSLAFASGRTDTEYF. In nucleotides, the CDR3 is TGTGCCAGCAGTTTAGCGTTCGCTAGCGGGAGAACAGATACGGAGTATTTT.

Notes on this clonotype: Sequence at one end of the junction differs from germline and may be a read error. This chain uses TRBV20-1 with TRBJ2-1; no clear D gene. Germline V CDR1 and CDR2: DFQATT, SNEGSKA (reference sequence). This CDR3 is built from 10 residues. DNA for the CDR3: TGCAGTGCTACATACAATGAGCGGTTCTTC. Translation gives CSATYNERFF.

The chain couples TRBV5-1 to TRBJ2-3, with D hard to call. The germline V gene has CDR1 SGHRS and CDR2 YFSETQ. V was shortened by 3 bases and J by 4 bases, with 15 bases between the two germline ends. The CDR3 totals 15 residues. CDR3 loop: CASSSVKSNADTQYF. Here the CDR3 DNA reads TGCGCCAGCAGCTCGGTGAAATCGAACGCAGATACGCAGTATTTT.

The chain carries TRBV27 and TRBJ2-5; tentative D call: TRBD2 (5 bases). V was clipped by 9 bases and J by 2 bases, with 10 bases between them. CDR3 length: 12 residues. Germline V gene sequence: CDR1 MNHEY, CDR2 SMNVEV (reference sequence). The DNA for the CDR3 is TGTGCCAGGACGACGGGGCAAGAGACCCAGTACTTC. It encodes CARTTGQETQYF.

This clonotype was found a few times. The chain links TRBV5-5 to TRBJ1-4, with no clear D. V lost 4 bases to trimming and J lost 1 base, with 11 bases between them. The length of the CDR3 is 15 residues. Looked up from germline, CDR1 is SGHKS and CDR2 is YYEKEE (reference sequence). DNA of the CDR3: TGTGCCAGCAGCCCCGGTTGGGAAACTAATGAAAAACTGTTTTTT. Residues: CASSPGWETNEKLFF.

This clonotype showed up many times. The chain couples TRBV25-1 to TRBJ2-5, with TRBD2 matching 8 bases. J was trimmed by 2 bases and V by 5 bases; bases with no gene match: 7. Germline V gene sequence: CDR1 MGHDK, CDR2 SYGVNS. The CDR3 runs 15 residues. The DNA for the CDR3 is TGTGCCAGCAGTCTGGGTGGCGGGAGGCAAGAGACCCAGTACTTC. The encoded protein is CASSLGGGRQETQYF.

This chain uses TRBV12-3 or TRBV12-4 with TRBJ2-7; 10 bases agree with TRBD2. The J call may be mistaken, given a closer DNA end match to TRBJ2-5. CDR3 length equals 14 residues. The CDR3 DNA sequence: TGTGCCAGCAGTAGAGAGCGGGGGGGAGAGACCCAGTACTTC. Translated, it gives CASSRERGGETQYF.

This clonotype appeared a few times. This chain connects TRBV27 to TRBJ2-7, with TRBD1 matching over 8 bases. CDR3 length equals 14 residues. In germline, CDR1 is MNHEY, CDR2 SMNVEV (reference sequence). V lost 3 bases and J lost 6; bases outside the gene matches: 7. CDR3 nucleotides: TGTGCCAGCAGTTTCGACAGGGGAGGAGCCGAGCAGTACTTC. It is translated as CASSFDRGGAEQYF.